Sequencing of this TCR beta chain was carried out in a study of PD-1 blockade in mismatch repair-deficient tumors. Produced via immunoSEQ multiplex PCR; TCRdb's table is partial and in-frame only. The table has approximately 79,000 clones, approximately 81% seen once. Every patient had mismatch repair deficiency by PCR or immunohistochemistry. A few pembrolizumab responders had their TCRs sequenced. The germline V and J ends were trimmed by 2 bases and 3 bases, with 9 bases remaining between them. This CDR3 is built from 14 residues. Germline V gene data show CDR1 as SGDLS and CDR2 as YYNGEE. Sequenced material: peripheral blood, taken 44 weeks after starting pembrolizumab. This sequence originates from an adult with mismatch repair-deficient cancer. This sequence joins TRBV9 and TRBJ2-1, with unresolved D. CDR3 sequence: CASSVGQDYNEQFF. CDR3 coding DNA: TGTGCCAGCAGCGTTGGGCAGGACTACAATGAGCAGTTCTTC.